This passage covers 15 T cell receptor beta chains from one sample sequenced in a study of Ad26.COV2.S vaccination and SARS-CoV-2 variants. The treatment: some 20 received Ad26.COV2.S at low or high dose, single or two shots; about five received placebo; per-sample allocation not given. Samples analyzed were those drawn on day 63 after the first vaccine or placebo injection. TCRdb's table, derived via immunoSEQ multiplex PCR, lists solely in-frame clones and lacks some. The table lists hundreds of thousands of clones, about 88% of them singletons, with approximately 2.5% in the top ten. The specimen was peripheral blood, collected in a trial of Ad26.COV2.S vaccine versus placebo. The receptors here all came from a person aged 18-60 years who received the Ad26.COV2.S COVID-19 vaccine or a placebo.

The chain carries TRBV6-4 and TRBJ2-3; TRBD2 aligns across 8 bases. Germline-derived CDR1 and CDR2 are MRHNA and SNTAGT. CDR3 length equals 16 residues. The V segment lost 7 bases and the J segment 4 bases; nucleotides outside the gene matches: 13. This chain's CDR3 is CASKPARAGVPDTQYF. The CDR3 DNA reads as TGTGCCAGCAAACCGGCTCGAGCGGGAGTCCCAGATACGCAGTATTTT.

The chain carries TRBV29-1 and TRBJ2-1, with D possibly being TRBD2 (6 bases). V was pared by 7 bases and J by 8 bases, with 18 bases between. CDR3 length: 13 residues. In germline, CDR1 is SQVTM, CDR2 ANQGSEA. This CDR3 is CSAAGTTHDEQFF. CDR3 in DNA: TGCAGCGCTGCGGGGACCACACACGATGAGCAGTTCTTC.

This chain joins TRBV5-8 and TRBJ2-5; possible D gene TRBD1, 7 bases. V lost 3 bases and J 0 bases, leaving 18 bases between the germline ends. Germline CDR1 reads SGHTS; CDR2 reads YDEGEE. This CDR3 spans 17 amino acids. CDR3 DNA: TGTGCCAGCAGCTGGGGAGGTGCGGGGACAGACCAAGAGACCCAGTACTTC. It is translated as CASSWGGAGTDQETQYF.

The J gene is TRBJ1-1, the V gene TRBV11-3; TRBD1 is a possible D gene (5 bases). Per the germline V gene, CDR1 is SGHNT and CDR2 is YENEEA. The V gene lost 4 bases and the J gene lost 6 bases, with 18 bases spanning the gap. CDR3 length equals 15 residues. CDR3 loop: CASSSRGTLGPEAFF. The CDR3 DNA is TGTGCCAGCAGCTCAAGAGGGACCCTTGGCCCTGAAGCTTTCTTT. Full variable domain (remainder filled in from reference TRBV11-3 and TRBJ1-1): EAGVVQSPRYKIIEKKQPVAFWCNPISGHNTLYWYLQNLGQGPELLIRYENEEAVDDSQLPKDRFSAERLKGVDSTLKIQPAELGDSAVYLCASSSRGTLGPEAFFGQGTRLTVV.

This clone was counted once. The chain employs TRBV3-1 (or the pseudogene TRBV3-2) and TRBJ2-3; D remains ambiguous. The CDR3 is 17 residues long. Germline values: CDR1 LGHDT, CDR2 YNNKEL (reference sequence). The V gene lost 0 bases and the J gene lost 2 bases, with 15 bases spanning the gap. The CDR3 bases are TGTGCCAGCAGCCAAGATCGGTTGGGCCGAAACACAGATACGCAGTATTTT. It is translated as CASSQDRLGRNTDTQYF.

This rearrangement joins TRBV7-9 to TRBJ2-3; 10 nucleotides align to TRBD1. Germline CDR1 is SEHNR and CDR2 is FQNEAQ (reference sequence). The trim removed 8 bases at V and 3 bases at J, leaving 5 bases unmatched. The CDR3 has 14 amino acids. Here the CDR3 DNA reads TGTGCCAGCGGTCCGGGACAGGGGACAGATACGCAGTATTTT. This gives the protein CASGPGQGTDTQYF.

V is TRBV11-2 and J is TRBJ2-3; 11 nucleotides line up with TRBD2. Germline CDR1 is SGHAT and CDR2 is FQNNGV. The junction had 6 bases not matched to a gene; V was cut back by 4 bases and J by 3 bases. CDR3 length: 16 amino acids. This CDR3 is CASSSNSGGATDTQYF. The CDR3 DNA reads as TGTGCCAGCAGCTCGAATAGCGGGGGGGCGACAGATACGCAGTATTTT.

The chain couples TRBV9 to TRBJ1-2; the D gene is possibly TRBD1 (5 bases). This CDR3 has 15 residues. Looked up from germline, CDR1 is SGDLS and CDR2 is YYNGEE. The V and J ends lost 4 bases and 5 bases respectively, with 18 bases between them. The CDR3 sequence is CASSKNRDGGYGYTF. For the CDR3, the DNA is TGTGCCAGCAGCAAGAACCGGGACGGGGGGTATGGCTACACCTTC.

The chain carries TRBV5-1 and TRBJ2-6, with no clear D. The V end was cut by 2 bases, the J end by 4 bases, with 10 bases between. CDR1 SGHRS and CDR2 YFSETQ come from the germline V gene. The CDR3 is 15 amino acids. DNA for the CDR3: TGCGCCAGCAGCTTCACCGGTTCAGGGGCCAACGTCCTGACTTTC. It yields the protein CASSFTGSGANVLTF.

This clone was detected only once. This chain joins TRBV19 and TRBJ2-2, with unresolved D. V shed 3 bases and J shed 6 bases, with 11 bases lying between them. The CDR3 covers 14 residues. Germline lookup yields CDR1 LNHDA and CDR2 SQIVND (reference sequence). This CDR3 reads CASSIQPTAGELFF. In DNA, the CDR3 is TGTGCCAGTAGTATTCAACCCACAGCCGGGGAGCTGTTTTTT.

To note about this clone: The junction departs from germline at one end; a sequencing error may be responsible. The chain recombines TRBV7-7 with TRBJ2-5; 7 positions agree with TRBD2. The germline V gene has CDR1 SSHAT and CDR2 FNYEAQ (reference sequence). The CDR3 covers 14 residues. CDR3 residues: CASSYRLATETQYF. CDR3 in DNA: TGTGCTAGCAGCTACAGACTAGCAACAGAGACCCAGTACTTC.

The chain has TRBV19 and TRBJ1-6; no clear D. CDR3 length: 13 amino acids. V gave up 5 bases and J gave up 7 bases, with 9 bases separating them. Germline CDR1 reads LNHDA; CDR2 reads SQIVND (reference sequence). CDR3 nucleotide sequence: TGTGCCAGTAGTCGCAGATTGAATTCACCCCTCCACTTT. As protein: CASSRRLNSPLHF.

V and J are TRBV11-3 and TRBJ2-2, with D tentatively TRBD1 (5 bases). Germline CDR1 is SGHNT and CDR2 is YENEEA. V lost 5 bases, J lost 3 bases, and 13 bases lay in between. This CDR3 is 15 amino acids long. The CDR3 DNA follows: TGTGCCAGCAGCGTTCGAGCCAGGGACACCGGGGAGCTGTTTTTT. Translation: CASSVRARDTGELFF.

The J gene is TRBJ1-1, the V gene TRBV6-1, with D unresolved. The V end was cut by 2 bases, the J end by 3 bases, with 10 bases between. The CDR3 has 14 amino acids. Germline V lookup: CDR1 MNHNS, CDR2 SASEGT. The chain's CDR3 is CASSESWEYTEAFF. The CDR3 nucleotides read TGTGCCAGCAGTGAAAGTTGGGAGTACACTGAAGCTTTCTTT.

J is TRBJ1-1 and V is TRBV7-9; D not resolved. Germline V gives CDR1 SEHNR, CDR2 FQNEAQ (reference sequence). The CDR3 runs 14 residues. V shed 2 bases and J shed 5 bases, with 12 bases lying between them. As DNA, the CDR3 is TGTGCCAGCAGCTTAAATTCCCCACGTACTGAAGCTTTCTTT. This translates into CASSLNSPRTEAFF.